One sample yielded the 25 T cell receptor beta chains listed below, sequenced in a study of shared clonotypes between healthy human individuals. CD8 cells regarded as naive lacked CD45RO, were positively chosen for CCR7, and omitted terminally differentiated effector memory CD45RA+ cells. Generated by immunoSEQ multiplex PCR, the TCRdb table keeps only in-frame clones and is missing some. The data contain some 2,100,000 clones, roughly 91% of them singletons. Sequencing was done on a sample of naive CD8+ T cells from PBMCs. These receptors all come from a man aged 18 to 30 in good health. Some clones in this sample may be carry-over from other donors' samples.

V usage is TRBV7-9 and J usage is TRBJ2-7; D is tentatively TRBD1 or TRBD2 (5 bases each). Germline assignment: CDR1 SEHNR and CDR2 FQNEAQ (reference sequence). The CDR3 has 14 residues. Trimming removed 5 bases from V and 5 bases from J, with 16 bases in between. CDR3 in amino acids: CASSVGRGANEQYF. As DNA, the CDR3 is TGTGCCAGCAGCGTAGGTCGAGGGGCGAACGAGCAGTACTTC.

The chain is built from TRBV5-1 and TRBJ2-7; a possible D gene is TRBD1 (6 bases). CDR3 length: 15 residues. V lost 2 bases, J lost 0 bases, and 12 bases lay in between. Germline V gene sequence: CDR1 SGHRS, CDR2 YFSETQ. The CDR3 coding sequence is TGCGCCAGCAGCTTCAAACAGGGACCCTCCTACGAGCAGTACTTC. It translates to CASSFKQGPSYEQYF.

This chain uses TRBV11-2 with TRBJ1-2; a weak D match, TRBD1 (6 bases). CDR3 length: 17 residues. Trimming took 2 bases from V and 5 from J, leaving 21 bases between them. Germline CDR1 reads SGHAT; CDR2 reads FQNNGV. CDR3 protein: CASSLSRGDIWGYGYTF. The CDR3 DNA is TGTGCCAGCAGCTTAAGCAGGGGCGACATTTGGGGGTATGGCTACACCTTC.

The rearrangement joins TRBV28 to TRBJ2-5; a possible D gene is TRBD2 (6 bases). Germline assignment: CDR1 MDHEN and CDR2 SYDVKM. CDR3 length: 16 amino acids. V was cut by 5 bases and J by 0 bases, with 16 bases left in between. The CDR3: CASSTPGSRYQETQYF. CDR3 DNA: TGTGCCAGCAGTACCCCCGGGAGCCGGTACCAAGAGACCCAGTACTTC.

This rearrangement joins TRBV14 to TRBJ2-7; D is uncertain. The CDR3 extends over 14 amino acids. V dropped 3 bases and J dropped 7 bases, with 16 bases sitting between them. Germline V gene data show CDR1 as SGHDN and CDR2 as FVKESK. The CDR3 sequence: CASSQGFYPREQYF. The DNA of the CDR3 is TGTGCCAGCAGCCAGGGGTTCTATCCCCGGGAGCAGTACTTC.

The J gene is TRBJ2-5, the V gene TRBV19, with D possibly TRBD2 on 6 matching bases. From germline, CDR1 is LNHDA and CDR2 SQIVND (reference sequence). The CDR3 sequence is 16 residues long. V was clipped by 3 bases and J by 7 bases, with 21 bases between them. CDR3 bases: TGTGCCAGTAGTATGCTCTGGGCGGGGAGAGTGGGGACCCAGTACTTC. It encodes CASSMLWAGRVGTQYF.

The V call is TRBV19, the J call TRBJ2-1; D is undetermined. This CDR3 comprises 13 residues. Germline V gene data show CDR1 as LNHDA and CDR2 as SQIVND (reference sequence). Trimming shortened V by 1 base and J by 8 bases, and 9 bases separated the two germline ends. CDR3 residues: CASSIVGFDEQFF. CDR3 sequence (DNA): TGTGCCAGTAGTATAGTGGGGTTTGATGAGCAGTTCTTC.

The chain combines TRBV16 with TRBJ1-1; D is possibly TRBD1 (5 bases). CDR3 length: 13 amino acids. Trimming took off 1 base at V and 10 bases at J, with 13 bases between the two ends. Germline CDR1 is KGHSY and CDR2 is FQNENV. CDR3 sequence reads: CASSQYGTARAFF. The DNA for the CDR3 is TGTGCCAGCAGCCAATACGGGACCGCCAGAGCTTTCTTT. Drawing the rest from reference TRBV16 and TRBJ1-1, the complete variable domain is GEEVAQTPKHLVRGEGQKAKLYCAPIKGHSYVFWYQQVLKNEFKFLISFQNENVFDETGMPKERFSAKCLPNSPCSLEIQATKLEDSAVYFCASSQYGTARAFFGQGTRLTVV.

The V and J genes are TRBV5-1 and TRBJ1-2, with no clear D. The germline CDR1 and CDR2 sequences are SGHRS and YFSETQ. Trimming left V 4 bases short and J 6 bases short, with 16 bases between. There are 14 residues in the CDR3. CDR3 in amino acids: CASSPVVRLDGYTF. The CDR3 nucleotides read TGCGCCAGCAGCCCCGTGGTACGGCTCGATGGCTACACCTTC. Supplemented by reference TRBV5-1 and TRBJ1-2, the full variable domain reads KAGVTQTPRYLIKTRGQQVTLSCSPISGHRSVSWYQQTPGQGLQFLFEYFSETQRNKGNFPGRFSGRQFSNSRSEMNVSTLELGDSALYLCASSPVVRLDGYTFGSGTRLTVV.

The rearrangement uses TRBV28 and TRBJ1-1; D uncertain. The ends were cut back, 5 bases at V and 1 base at J, with 11 bases in the middle. Germline CDR1 reads MDHEN; CDR2 reads SYDVKM. The CDR3 is 14 amino acids. Here the CDR3 DNA reads TGTGCCAGCAGTCCCGCGGGGTGGAACACTGAAGCTTTCTTT. This codes for CASSPAGWNTEAFF.

This chain uses TRBV4-1 with TRBJ2-2, with D possibly being TRBD1 or TRBD2 (6 bases each). Germline V gives CDR1 MGHRA, CDR2 YSYEKL. The CDR3 spans 15 residues. Trimming cost V 4 bases and J 4 bases, with 13 bases left between them. The chain's CDR3 is CASSLLGGSTGELFF. Written as DNA, the CDR3 is TGCGCCAGCAGCCTGTTAGGGGGGAGCACCGGGGAGCTGTTTTTT.

The CDR3 protein is CASSPSGDQPQHF. The DNA for the CDR3 is TGTGCCAGCAGCCCCTCAGGGGATCAGCCCCAGCATTTT. The J gene is TRBJ1-5, the V gene TRBV7-8, with D possibly TRBD1 on 6 matching bases. The CDR3 runs to 13 residues. V was pared by 5 bases and J by 5 bases, with 10 bases between. Germline V gives CDR1 SGHVS, CDR2 FQNEAQ.

This chain connects TRBV27 to TRBJ1-1, with D possibly TRBD1 on 5 matching bases. The germline V gene has CDR1 MNHEY and CDR2 SMNVEV (reference sequence). Trimming removed 3 bases at V and 3 bases at J, with 23 bases between. The CDR3 spans 18 residues. The CDR3 protein is CASSLVGTGGPSYTEAFF. The CDR3 region has the DNA TGTGCCAGCAGTTTGGTGGGGACCGGGGGACCATCGTACACTGAAGCTTTCTTT.

This clone came up a few times. This chain links TRBV5-6 with TRBJ1-1; D not certain. Germline lookup yields CDR1 SGHDT and CDR2 YYEEEE. Trimming left V 5 bases short and J 0 bases short, with 8 bases between. This CDR3 spans 13 amino acids. The CDR3 sequence is CASSSDMNTEAFF. CDR3 sequence (DNA): TGTGCCAGCAGTTCCGACATGAACACTGAAGCTTTCTTT.

The genes are TRBV28 and TRBJ2-1; maybe TRBD1 (5 bases). Germline V CDR1 and CDR2: MDHEN, SYDVKM. The V end lost 5 bases, the J end lost 7 bases, and 21 bases lay between the germline ends. The CDR3 contains 16 residues. The CDR3 bases are TGTGCCAGCAGTCCCGTCATCCGTTTAAGGGGAAATGAGCAGTTCTTC. As protein: CASSPVIRLRGNEQFF. The whole variable domain, filled in from reference TRBV28 and TRBJ2-1, reads DVKVTQSSRYLVKRTGEKVFLECVQDMDHENMFWYRQDPGLGLRLIYFSYDVKMKEKGDIPEGYSVSREKKERFSLILESASTNQTSMYLCASSPVIRLRGNEQFFGPGTRLTVL.

In its sample, this clone was seen a few times. In the same sample, other DNA sequences code for this CDR3. The rearrangement uses TRBV28 and TRBJ1-1; TRBD1 aligns across 9 bases. Trimming at V came to 4 bases and at J to 2 bases, leaving 2 bases not matched to a gene. Per the germline V gene, CDR1 is MDHEN and CDR2 is SYDVKM. The CDR3 totals 14 residues. The DNA for the CDR3 is TGTGCCAGCAGTTCGGGACAGGGTAACACTGAAGCTTTCTTT. It translates to CASSSGQGNTEAFF.

The genes are TRBV7-8 and TRBJ2-7; a weak D match, TRBD1 (5 bases). The V gene lost 5 bases and the J gene lost 3 bases, with 17 bases spanning the gap. The CDR3 loop spans 15 amino acids. Germline CDR1 is SGHVS and CDR2 is FQNEAQ. CDR3 bases: TGTGCCAGCAGCGGTTGGGGTGACGGACACTACGAGCAGTACTTC. It translates to CASSGWGDGHYEQYF.

This chain uses TRBV10-3 with TRBJ2-7; possibly TRBD1 for D (5 bases). The V gene lost 3 bases and the J gene lost 2 bases, with 11 bases spanning the gap. This CDR3 has 14 amino acids. CDR1 is ENHRY, CDR2 SYGVKD, per germline. CDR3: CAISDVRGPYEQYF. The CDR3, as DNA: TGTGCCATCAGTGACGTTAGGGGCCCCTACGAGCAGTACTTC.

CDR3 coding DNA: TGTGCCAGCAGCCCAGAAACGGGACTAGCGGCAAACGAGCAGTACTTC. As protein: CASSPETGLAANEQYF. This chain connects TRBV9 to TRBJ2-7; 11 nucleotides align to TRBD2. The CDR3 totals 16 residues. The germline V gene encodes CDR1 SGDLS and CDR2 YYNGEE. Unmatched junction bases numbered 11, after V lost 4 bases and J lost 5 bases.

This sequence joins TRBV5-5 and TRBJ1-5; 9 nucleotides agree with TRBD1. CDR3 length: 16 amino acids. The V gene end was trimmed by 4 bases and the J gene end by 4 bases; junction bases not matched to a gene: 9. Germline-derived CDR1 and CDR2 are SGHKS and YYEKEE (reference sequence). DNA for the CDR3: TGTGCCAGCAGCCCGGAGGGACAGGGCGGAAATCAGCCCCAGCATTTT. Its protein is CASSPEGQGGNQPQHF.

The chain employs TRBV7-9 and TRBJ2-7; a possible D gene is TRBD1 (8 bases). The CDR3 runs to 16 residues. Germline V lookup: CDR1 SEHNR, CDR2 FQNEAQ (reference sequence). V lost 6 bases and J lost 3, with 21 bases in between. CDR3 loop: CASSSDGGTGYYEQYF. The CDR3 DNA reads as TGTGCCAGCAGTTCCGACGGGGGGACAGGATACTACGAGCAGTACTTC.

The chain combines TRBV28 with TRBJ2-2, with TRBD1 as a possible D gene (6 bases). V dropped 6 bases and J dropped 5 bases, with 16 bases sitting between them. This CDR3 region has 15 residues. From germline, CDR1 is MDHEN and CDR2 SYDVKM. The CDR3 is CASSTLRGPTGELFF. The CDR3 coding sequence is TGTGCCAGCAGCACCCTCAGGGGCCCTACCGGGGAGCTGTTTTTT.

This clone was observed once. This chain links TRBV12-5 with TRBJ2-3, with 13 bases lining up with TRBD2. The CDR3 contains 17 residues. The ends lost 6 bases at V and 5 bases at J; junction bases unmatched: 11. From germline, CDR1 is LGHNT and CDR2 FRNRAP. CDR3 region: CASGSGGLAGKVDTQYF. The CDR3 nucleotides read TGTGCTAGTGGGTCTGGGGGACTAGCGGGAAAGGTAGATACGCAGTATTTT. The variable domain in full, completed from reference TRBV12-5 and TRBJ2-3, reads DARVTQTPRHKVTEMGQEVTMRCQPILGHNTVFWYRQTMMQGLELLAYFRNRAPLDDSGMPKDRFSAEMPDATLATLKIQPSEPRDSAVYFCASGSGGLAGKVDTQYFGPGTRLTVL.

The chain combines TRBV28 with TRBJ1-1, with D unclear. Germline V gene lookup returns CDR1 MDHEN and CDR2 SYDVKM. The V end was cut by 6 bases, the J end by 1 base, with 15 bases between. There are 15 residues in the CDR3. CDR3 sequence: CASRYKGFGNTEAFF. CDR3 DNA sequence: TGTGCCAGCAGGTATAAGGGATTTGGGAACACTGAAGCTTTCTTT.

This sequence joins TRBV7-3 and TRBJ2-3; a weak D match, TRBD1 (5 bases). CDR1 SGHTA and CDR2 FQGTGA come from the germline V gene. The CDR3 runs to 14 residues. Trimming cost V 2 bases and J 2 bases, with 8 bases left between them. The CDR3 bases are TGTGCCAGCAGCTTAGACAGAGACACAGATACGCAGTATTTT. Amino acids: CASSLDRDTDTQYF.